The 25 T cell receptor beta chains presented below share a single source sample, sequenced in a study of cytomegalovirus exposure and HLA in healthy donors. PCR involved 60 Vbeta and 13 Jbeta primers. Generated by immunoSEQ multiplex PCR, the TCRdb table keeps only in-frame clones and is missing some. The table includes 170,000 or so clones, roughly 87% detected once. The sequencing sample was made of PBMCs. These receptors all stem from a woman aged 45 to 65 in good health and CMV-seronegative.

The chain recombines TRBV5-1 with TRBJ2-2, with 7 bases matching TRBD1. CDR1 is SGHRS and CDR2 is YFSETQ in the germline V gene. This CDR3 has 15 amino acids. J was trimmed by 4 bases and V by 0 bases; bases with no gene match: 3. The CDR3 loop is CASSLDPGGTGELFF. The CDR3 DNA reads as TGCGCCAGCAGCTTGGATCCAGGGGGCACCGGGGAGCTGTTTTTT.

The CDR3 sequence is CASSSPPGRPTETQYF. The CDR3 region has the DNA TGTGCCAGCAGCTCCCCCCCAGGGCGGCCAACGGAGACCCAGTACTTC. V is TRBV7-9 and J is TRBJ2-5, with a possible D match to TRBD1 (5 bases). V was clipped by 4 bases and J by 5 bases, with 20 bases between them. Germline CDR1 SEHNR, CDR2 FQNEAQ (reference sequence). This CDR3 comprises 16 residues.

Remarks on this clone: Other DNA variants within this sample encode the same CDR3. In DNA, the CDR3 is TGTGCTGAAACAGGGCCAGGCTATGGCTACACCTTC. Amino acid sequence: CAETGPGYGYTF. The rearrangement links TRBV21-1 to TRBJ1-2; TRBD1 is taken as the D call from the table, unchecked against the DNA. TRBV21-1 is a pseudogene. The CDR3 covers 12 residues.

The V gene is TRBV7-2, the J gene TRBJ1-2; tentative D call: TRBD1 (6 bases). CDR3 length equals 12 residues. Germline CDR1 SGHTA, CDR2 FQGNSA. V was shortened by 5 bases and J by 7 bases, with 11 bases between the two germline ends. Here the CDR3 reads CASSLQQGGYTF. In DNA, the CDR3 is TGTGCCAGCAGCCTTCAACAGGGTGGCTACACCTTC.

The chain is built from TRBV6-6 and TRBJ2-7; D is unresolved. The CDR3 extends over 12 amino acids. V was cut by 8 bases and J by 5 bases, with 13 bases left in between. Per the germline V gene, CDR1 is MNHNY and CDR2 is SVGAGI (reference sequence). The chain's CDR3 is CASSTSADEQYF. In DNA form, the CDR3 reads TGTGCCAGCTCGACCTCGGCGGACGAGCAGTACTTC.

V is TRBV5-4 and J is TRBJ2-3, with 7 bases identical to TRBD2. The CDR3 sequence is 16 residues long. Germline CDR1 SGHNT, CDR2 YYREEE (reference sequence). The V gene end was trimmed by 0 bases and the J gene end by 2 bases; junction bases not matched to a gene: 6. The CDR3 bases are TGTGCCAGCAGCTTGGCCGGCGGGGGAATCACAGATACGCAGTATTTT. The encoded protein is CASSLAGGGITDTQYF.

The V call is TRBV9, the J call TRBJ2-1; the D is unclear. The CDR3 totals 14 residues. V shed 4 bases and J shed 6 bases, with 14 bases lying between them. The V gene's germline CDR1 is SGDLS and CDR2 YYNGEE. The CDR3 nucleotides are TGTGCCAGCAGCCCGCTTCCCACGGGCAATGAGCAGTTCTTC. This gives the protein CASSPLPTGNEQFF.

The chain carries TRBV28 and TRBJ1-4, with no clear D. Germline V lookup: CDR1 MDHEN, CDR2 SYDVKM. The V end was cut by 4 bases, the J end by 3 bases, with 12 bases between. CDR3 length: 15 amino acids. The CDR3 DNA reads TGTGCCAGCAGTTCCTCAGGATCAGCTAATGAAAAACTGTTTTTT. This codes for CASSSSGSANEKLFF.

As concerns this clone: One end of the junction fails to match germline, which may point to a read error. This chain links TRBV19 with TRBJ1-4; D gene ambiguous. The CDR3 sequence is 14 residues long. Germline CDR1 is LNHDA and CDR2 is SQIVND (reference sequence). In nucleotides, the CDR3 is TGTGCCAGTAGTATCGGGAACCGGAGGGAAAAACTGCTTTTT. It encodes CASSIGNRREKLLF.

The chain carries TRBV7-3 and TRBJ2-1; 11 bases fit TRBD2. V shed 4 bases and J 4 bases; nucleotides not matched to a gene: 3. This CDR3 has 15 amino acids. CDR1 is SGHTA and CDR2 is FQGTGA in the germline V gene. The CDR3 DNA sequence: TGTGCCAGCAGCTCTACTAGCGGGAGATACAATGAGCAGTTCTTC. Residues: CASSSTSGRYNEQFF.

This chain joins TRBV19 and TRBJ2-4; 7 positions agree with TRBD2. This CDR3 is 13 amino acids long. With V trimmed by 7 bases and J by 4 bases, 4 bases remained unmatched. Germline V gives CDR1 LNHDA, CDR2 SQIVND (reference sequence). The CDR3 protein is CASKAGQKNIQYF. As DNA, the CDR3 is TGTGCCAGTAAAGCGGGGCAAAAAAACATTCAGTACTTC.

In its sample, this clone was seen once. This sequence joins TRBV5-6 and TRBJ1-2; tentative D call: TRBD1 (5 bases). Trimming took 4 bases from V and 2 from J, leaving 12 bases between them. There are 14 residues in the CDR3. Germline V gene sequence: CDR1 SGHDT, CDR2 YYEEEE. The CDR3 protein is CASSQGGRNYGYTF. CDR3 nucleotides: TGTGCCAGCAGCCAGGGTGGACGGAACTATGGCTACACCTTC.

V gene TRBV28 combines with J gene TRBJ2-7; D remains ambiguous. Deletions cut 9 bases from V and 0 bases from J, with 12 bases between. The germline CDR1 and CDR2 sequences are MDHEN and SYDVKM. This CDR3 has 13 amino acids. The CDR3 nucleotides are TGTGCCAGTCTCCAGTCCGCCTCCTACGAGCAGTACTTC. Translating gives CASLQSASYEQYF.

The chain uses TRBV5-1 and TRBJ2-5, with 11 bases lining up with TRBD1. After removal of 3 bases from V and 7 bases from J, the junction contained 8 bases not matched to a gene. The CDR3 sequence is 15 residues long. Germline CDR1 SGHRS, CDR2 YFSETQ. The CDR3: CASSSGQGAGWTQYF. The CDR3 bases are TGCGCCAGCAGCTCTGGACAGGGGGCGGGTTGGACCCAGTACTTC. Full variable domain (rest looked up from reference TRBV5-1 and TRBJ2-5): KAGVTQTPRYLIKTRGQQVTLSCSPISGHRSVSWYQQTPGQGLQFLFEYFSETQRNKGNFPGRFSGRQFSNSRSEMNVSTLELGDSALYLCASSSGQGAGWTQYFGPGTRLLVL.

The chain is built from TRBV11-2 and TRBJ2-5; D is perhaps TRBD1 (6 bases). The length of the CDR3 is 16 residues. Germline assignment: CDR1 SGHAT and CDR2 FQNNGV. The V end was cut by 5 bases, the J end by 4 bases, with 20 bases between. The CDR3 sequence is CASSLGEFRGAETQYF. The CDR3 bases are TGTGCCAGCAGCCTGGGCGAATTCAGGGGAGCAGAGACCCAGTACTTC.

This chain connects TRBV7-8 to TRBJ2-5; 9 nucleotides line up with TRBD1. With V trimmed by 6 bases and J by 0 bases, 8 bases remained unmatched. The germline V gene encodes CDR1 SGHVS and CDR2 FQNEAQ. This CDR3 has 16 amino acids. The CDR3 loop is CASSSTGGFYQETQYF. Written as DNA, the CDR3 is TGTGCCAGCAGTTCAACAGGGGGCTTCTACCAAGAGACCCAGTACTTC.

This rearrangement joins TRBV5-1 to TRBJ2-1; D is perhaps TRBD2 (5 bases). Germline-derived CDR1 and CDR2 are SGHRS and YFSETQ. Trimming shortened V by 1 base and J by 0 bases, and 14 bases separated the two germline ends. The CDR3 sequence is 17 residues long. The CDR3 region has the DNA TGCGCCAGCAGCTTGAACAGCGGTTCAAGCTCCTACAATGAGCAGTTCTTC. Translating gives CASSLNSGSSSYNEQFF. The full variable domain, its missing parts supplied by reference TRBV5-1 and TRBJ2-1, is KAGVTQTPRYLIKTRGQQVTLSCSPISGHRSVSWYQQTPGQGLQFLFEYFSETQRNKGNFPGRFSGRQFSNSRSEMNVSTLELGDSALYLCASSLNSGSSSYNEQFFGPGTRLTVL.

The chain recombines TRBV2 with TRBJ1-1, with a weak D call TRBD1 (6 bases). Per germline, CDR1 SNHLY and CDR2 FYNNEI. V shed 6 bases and J shed 2 bases, with 13 bases lying between them. The CDR3 spans 14 residues. This CDR3 is CASSTTGPNTEAFF. In DNA form, the CDR3 reads TGTGCCAGCAGCACGACAGGCCCAAACACTGAAGCTTTCTTT.

The V and J genes are TRBV7-8 and TRBJ2-5; 8 bases are shared with TRBD2. The length of the CDR3 is 15 residues. V dropped 5 bases and J dropped 5; count of bases not matched to a gene: 10. Germline CDR1 and CDR2: SGHVS and FQNEAQ. CDR3 loop: CASSPGGVLGETQYF. In nucleotides, the CDR3 is TGTGCCAGCAGCCCGGGGGGGGTTTTGGGGGAGACCCAGTACTTC.

This rearrangement joins TRBV6-5 to TRBJ1-1, with 7 positions matching TRBD1. This CDR3 is built from 15 residues. From germline, CDR1 is MNHEY and CDR2 SVGAGI. The V segment lost 2 bases and the J segment 1 base; nucleotides outside the gene matches: 4. The CDR3 DNA reads TGTGCCAGCAGTTACACGTGGACAGGGAACACTGAAGCTTTCTTT. Translation gives CASSYTWTGNTEAFF.

The chain uses TRBV28 and TRBJ1-4, with 7 bases that match TRBD1. Germline CDR1 reads MDHEN; CDR2 reads SYDVKM. The J segment lost 4 bases and the V segment lost 9 bases, leaving 5 bases of the junction unmatched. The CDR3 is made up of 13 amino acids. The CDR3 is CASGQAINEKLFF. The CDR3, as DNA: TGTGCCAGTGGACAGGCAATTAATGAAAAACTGTTTTTT.

The rearrangement joins TRBV5-1 to TRBJ2-1, with D perhaps matching TRBD1 (6 bases). The CDR3 has 14 amino acids. Germline lookup yields CDR1 SGHRS and CDR2 YFSETQ. The V and J ends lost 4 bases and 8 bases respectively, with 16 bases between them. The CDR3 DNA sequence: TGCGCCAGCAGCACCGGACAGCCCGAGGATGAGCAGTTCTTC. It translates to CASSTGQPEDEQFF.

The rearrangement uses TRBV5-8 and TRBJ1-2; D is undetermined. V was shortened by 0 bases and J by 8 bases, with 8 bases between the two germline ends. The CDR3 has 12 amino acids. In germline, CDR1 is SGHTS, CDR2 YDEGEE. CDR3 in DNA: TGTGCCAGCAGCTTGGTCGGTCACGGCTACACCTTC. It is translated as CASSLVGHGYTF.

V gene TRBV6-6 combines with J gene TRBJ1-5; D unclear. The germline V and J ends were trimmed by 2 bases and 9 bases, with 17 bases remaining between them. This CDR3 contains 15 residues. Germline values: CDR1 MNHNY, CDR2 SVGAGI (reference sequence). In DNA, the CDR3 is TGTGCCAGCAGTTACGAACCAGCGGAGGGTCGGCCCCAGCATTTT. This translates into CASSYEPAEGRPQHF.

This sequence joins TRBV19 and TRBJ2-7; TRBD2 aligns across 7 bases. CDR3 length: 11 amino acids. Germline CDR1 LNHDA, CDR2 SQIVND (reference sequence). Trimming at V came to 6 bases and at J to 6 bases, leaving 2 bases not matched to a gene. CDR3 DNA: TGTGCCAGTAGCTCGGGAGGCGAGCAGTACTTC. It codes for CASSSGGEQYF.